In this sample, the clone carrying this T cell receptor beta chain turned up many times. Its antigen remains unidentified. Germline V gene sequence: CDR1 SGHVS, CDR2 FQNEAQ. J was trimmed by 4 bases and V by 7 bases; bases with no gene match: 10. This CDR3 contains 16 residues. TCRdb reprocessed the reads via MiXCR and lists one record per CDR3 protein. The sample holds 650,000 to 900,000 distinct CDR3 sequences; less than 35% are singletons and the top ten take around 12%. These data come from a study of T cell repertoires in cytomegalovirus infection. Study-level background: Well-studied HLA-B-restricted CMV epitopes were used in the study alongside recently identified HLA-C-restricted ones. Carrying CMV and the relevant HLA type showed in public TCR beta signatures. Study outcomes and limitations: Of the TCR beta families, the public ones yielded a cumulative frequency that identified carriers of CMV plus the relevant HLA. The response measured ex vivo was dominated by TCR beta clonotypes (HLA-C-restricted and CMV-specific).

The V call is TRBV7-8, the J call TRBJ2-6, with 7 bases lining up with TRBD2. This sequence originates from a human donor in good health (CMV status not recorded). Some clones in this sample may be carry-over from other donors' samples. The sequenced sample was cultured CD8+ T cells from PBMCs, obtained from culture after CMV antigen stimulation. This CDR3 is CASTPGLMGGANVLTF. The DNA for the CDR3 is TGTGCCAGCACGCCGGGACTAATGGGAGGGGCCAACGTCCTGACTTTC.